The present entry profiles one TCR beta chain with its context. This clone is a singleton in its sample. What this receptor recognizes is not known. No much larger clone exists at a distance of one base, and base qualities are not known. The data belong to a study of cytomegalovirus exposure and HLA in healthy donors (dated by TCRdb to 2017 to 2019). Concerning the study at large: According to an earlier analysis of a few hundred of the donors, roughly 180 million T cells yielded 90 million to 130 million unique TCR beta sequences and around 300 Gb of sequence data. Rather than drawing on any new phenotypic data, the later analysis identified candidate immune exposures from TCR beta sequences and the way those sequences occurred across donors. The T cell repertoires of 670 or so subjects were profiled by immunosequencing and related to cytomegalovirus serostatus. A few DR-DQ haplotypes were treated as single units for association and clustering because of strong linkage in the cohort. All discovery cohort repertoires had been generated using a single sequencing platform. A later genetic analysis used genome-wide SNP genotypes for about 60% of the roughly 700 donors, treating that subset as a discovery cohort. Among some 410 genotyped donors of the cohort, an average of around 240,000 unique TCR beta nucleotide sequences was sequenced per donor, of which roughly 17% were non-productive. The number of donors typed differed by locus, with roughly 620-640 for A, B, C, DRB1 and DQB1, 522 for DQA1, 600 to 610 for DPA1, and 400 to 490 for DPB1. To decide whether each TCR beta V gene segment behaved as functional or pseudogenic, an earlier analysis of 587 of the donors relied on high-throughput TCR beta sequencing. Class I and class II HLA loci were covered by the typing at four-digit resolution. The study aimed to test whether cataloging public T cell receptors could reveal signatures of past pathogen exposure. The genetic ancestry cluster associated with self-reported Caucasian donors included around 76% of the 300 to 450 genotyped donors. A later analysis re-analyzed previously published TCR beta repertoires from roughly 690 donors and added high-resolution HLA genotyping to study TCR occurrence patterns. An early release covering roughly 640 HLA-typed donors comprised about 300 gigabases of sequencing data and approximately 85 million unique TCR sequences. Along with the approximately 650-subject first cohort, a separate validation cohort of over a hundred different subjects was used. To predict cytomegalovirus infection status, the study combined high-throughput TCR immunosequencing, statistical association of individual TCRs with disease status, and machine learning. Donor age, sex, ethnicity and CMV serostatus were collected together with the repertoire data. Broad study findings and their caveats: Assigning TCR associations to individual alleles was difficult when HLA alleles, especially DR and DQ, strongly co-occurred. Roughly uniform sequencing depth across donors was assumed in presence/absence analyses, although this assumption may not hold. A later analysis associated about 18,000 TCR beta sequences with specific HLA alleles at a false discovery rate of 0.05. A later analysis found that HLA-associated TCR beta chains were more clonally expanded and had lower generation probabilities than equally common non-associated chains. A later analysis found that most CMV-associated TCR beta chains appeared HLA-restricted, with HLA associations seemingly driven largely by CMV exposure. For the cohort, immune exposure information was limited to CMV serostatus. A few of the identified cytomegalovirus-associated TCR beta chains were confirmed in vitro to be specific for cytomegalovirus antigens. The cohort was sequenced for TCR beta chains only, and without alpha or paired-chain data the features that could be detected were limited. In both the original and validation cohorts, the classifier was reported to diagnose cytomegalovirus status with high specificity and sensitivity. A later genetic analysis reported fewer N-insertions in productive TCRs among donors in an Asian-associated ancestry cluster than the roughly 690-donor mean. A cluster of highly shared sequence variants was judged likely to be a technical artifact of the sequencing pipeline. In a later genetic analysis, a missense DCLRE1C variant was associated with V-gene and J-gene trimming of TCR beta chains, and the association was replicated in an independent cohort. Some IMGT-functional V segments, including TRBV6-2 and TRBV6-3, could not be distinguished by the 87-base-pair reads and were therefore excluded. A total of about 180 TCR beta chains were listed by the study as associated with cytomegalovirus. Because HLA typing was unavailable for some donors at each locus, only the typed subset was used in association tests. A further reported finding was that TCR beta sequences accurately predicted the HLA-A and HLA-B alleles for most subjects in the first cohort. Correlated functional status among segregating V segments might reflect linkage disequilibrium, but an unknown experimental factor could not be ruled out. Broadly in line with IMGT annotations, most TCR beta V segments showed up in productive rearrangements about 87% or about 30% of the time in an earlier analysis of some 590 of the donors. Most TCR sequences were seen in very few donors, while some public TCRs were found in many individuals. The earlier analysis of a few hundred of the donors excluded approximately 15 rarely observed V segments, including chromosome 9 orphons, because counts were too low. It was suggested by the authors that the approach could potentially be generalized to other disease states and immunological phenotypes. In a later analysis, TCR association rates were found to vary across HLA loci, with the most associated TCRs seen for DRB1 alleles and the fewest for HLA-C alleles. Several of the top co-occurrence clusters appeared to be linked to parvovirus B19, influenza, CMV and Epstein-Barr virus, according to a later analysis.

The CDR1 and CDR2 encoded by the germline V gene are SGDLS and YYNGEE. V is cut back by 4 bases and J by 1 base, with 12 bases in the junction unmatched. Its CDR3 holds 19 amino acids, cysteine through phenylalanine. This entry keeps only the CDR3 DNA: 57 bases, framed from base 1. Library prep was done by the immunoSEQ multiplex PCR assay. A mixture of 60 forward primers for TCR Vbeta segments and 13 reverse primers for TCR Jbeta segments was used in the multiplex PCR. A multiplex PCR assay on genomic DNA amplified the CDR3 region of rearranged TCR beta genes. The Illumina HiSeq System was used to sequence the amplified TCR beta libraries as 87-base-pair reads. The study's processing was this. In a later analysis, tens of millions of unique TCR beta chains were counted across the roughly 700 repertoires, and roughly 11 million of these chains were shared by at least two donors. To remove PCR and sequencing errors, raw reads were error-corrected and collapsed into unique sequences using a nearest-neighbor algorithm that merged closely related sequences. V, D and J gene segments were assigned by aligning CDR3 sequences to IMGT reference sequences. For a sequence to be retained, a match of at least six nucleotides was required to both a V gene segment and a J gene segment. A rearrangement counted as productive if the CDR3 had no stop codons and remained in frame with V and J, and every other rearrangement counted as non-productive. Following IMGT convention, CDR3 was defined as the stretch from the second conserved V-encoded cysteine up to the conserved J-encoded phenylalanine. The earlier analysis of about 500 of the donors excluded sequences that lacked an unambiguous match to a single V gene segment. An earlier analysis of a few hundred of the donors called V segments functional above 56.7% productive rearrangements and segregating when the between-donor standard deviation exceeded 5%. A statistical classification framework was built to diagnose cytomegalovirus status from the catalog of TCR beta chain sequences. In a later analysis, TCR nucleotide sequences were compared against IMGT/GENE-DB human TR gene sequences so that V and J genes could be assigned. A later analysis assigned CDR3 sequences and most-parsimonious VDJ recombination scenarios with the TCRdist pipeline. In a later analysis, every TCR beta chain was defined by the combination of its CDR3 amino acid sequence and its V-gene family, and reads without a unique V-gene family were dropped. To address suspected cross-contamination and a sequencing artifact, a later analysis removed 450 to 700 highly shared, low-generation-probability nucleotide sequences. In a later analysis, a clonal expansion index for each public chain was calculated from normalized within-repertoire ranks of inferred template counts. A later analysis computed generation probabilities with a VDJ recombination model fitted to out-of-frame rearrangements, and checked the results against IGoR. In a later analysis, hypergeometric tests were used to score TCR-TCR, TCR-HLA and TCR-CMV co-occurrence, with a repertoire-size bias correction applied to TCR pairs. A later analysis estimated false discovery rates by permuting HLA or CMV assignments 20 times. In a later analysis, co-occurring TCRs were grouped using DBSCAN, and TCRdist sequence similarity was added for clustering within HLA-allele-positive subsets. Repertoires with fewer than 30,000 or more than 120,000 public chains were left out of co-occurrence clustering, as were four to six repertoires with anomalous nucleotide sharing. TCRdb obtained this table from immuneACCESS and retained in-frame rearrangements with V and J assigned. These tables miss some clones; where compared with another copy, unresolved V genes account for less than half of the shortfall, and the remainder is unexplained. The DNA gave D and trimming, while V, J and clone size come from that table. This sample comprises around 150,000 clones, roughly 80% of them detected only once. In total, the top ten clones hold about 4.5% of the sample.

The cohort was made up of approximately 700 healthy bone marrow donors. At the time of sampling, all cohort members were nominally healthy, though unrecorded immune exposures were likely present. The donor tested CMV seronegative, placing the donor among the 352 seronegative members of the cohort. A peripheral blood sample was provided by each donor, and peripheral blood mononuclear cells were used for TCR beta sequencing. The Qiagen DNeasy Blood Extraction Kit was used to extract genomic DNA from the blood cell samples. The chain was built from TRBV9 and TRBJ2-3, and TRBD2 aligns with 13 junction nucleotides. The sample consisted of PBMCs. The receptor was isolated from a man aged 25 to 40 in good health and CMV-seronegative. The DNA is TGTGCCAGCAGCTTAGGGACTAGCGGGGCCCTTGGGGGCACAGATACGCAGTATTTT. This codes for CASSLGTSGALGGTDTQYF. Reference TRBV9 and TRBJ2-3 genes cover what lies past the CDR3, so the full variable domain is DSGVTQTPKHLITATGQRVTLRCSPRSGDLSVYWYQQSLDQGLQFLIQYYNGEERAKGNILERFSAQQFPDLHSELNLSSLELGDSALYFCASSLGTSGALGGTDTQYFGPGTRLTVL.